This T cell receptor (beta chain) was observed in a study of T cell responses to AZD1222 COVID-19 vaccine. Germline V gene sequence: CDR1 MDHEN, CDR2 SYDVKM. The ends were cut back, 2 bases at V and 4 bases at J, with 18 bases in the middle. The CDR3 length is 16 residues. The protocol was immunoSEQ multiplex PCR, while the TCRdb copy is restricted to in-frame clones and leaves out a portion. The sample records about 180,000 clones, about 91% being singletons. V usage is TRBV28 and J usage is TRBJ2-7; D may match TRBD1 or TRBD2 (6 bases each). The sequencing used peripheral blood, collected on day 0 of AZD1222 vaccination. This receptor was taken from an adult in good health. The CDR3 protein is CASSLGGGTKGYEQYF. The CDR3 nucleotides read TGTGCCAGCAGTTTAGGAGGGGGGACGAAAGGTTACGAGCAGTACTTC.